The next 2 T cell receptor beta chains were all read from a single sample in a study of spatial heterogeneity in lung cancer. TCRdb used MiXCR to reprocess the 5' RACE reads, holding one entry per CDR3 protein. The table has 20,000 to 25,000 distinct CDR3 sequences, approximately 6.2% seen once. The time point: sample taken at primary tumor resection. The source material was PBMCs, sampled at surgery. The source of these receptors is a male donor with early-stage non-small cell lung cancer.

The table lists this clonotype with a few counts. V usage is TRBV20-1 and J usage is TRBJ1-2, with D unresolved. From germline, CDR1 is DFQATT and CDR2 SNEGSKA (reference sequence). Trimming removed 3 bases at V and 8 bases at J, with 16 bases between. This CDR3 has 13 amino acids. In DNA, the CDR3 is TGCAGTGCTAGGGTGCGTGTTCCATCGGGCTACACCTTC. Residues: CSARVRVPSGYTF.

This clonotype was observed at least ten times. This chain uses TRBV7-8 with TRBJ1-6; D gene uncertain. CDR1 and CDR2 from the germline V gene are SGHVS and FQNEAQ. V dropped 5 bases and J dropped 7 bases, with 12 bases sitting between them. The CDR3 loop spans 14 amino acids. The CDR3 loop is CASSLHLGNSPLHF. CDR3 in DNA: TGTGCCAGCAGCCTCCACCTAGGCAATTCACCCCTCCACTTT.